A selection of T cell receptor beta chains follows, all from one sample in a study of blood T cell repertoires in COVID-19. Produced via immunoSEQ multiplex PCR; TCRdb's table is partial and in-frame only. The sample comprises approximately 320,000 clones, 87% of which are singletons, and about 8.9% rests with the top ten. The specimen was PBMCs or T cells enriched from blood (not recorded which). These receptors all come from a woman aged 18-35 years who had recovered from COVID-19. The CDR3 runs from the conserved cysteine through the conserved F or W. The D gene is left open where the match is weak. The size entry is marked missing in some rows and otherwise reads once, few, many or a size class.

>-|TRBD2|TRBJ2-5|TRBV9
TGTGCCAGCAGCTGGGGACTAGCGGGAGCTTCCAACCAAGAGACCCAGTACTTC
CASSWGLAGASNQETQYF
>-|TRBD1|TRBJ2-5|TRBV2
TGTGCCAGCAGCGAAACAGGGGGCGGGGAGACCCAGTACTTC
CASSETGGGETQYF
>-|-|TRBJ2-1|TRBV5-4
TGTGCCAGCAGCAACGGACATTCAACTGTTAACAATGAGCAGTTCTTC
CASSNGHSTVNNEQFF
>-|-|TRBJ1-4|TRBV11-2
TGTGCCAGCAGCTCAAGACAAATTATGGATGAAAAACTGTTTTTT
CASSSRQIMDEKLFF
>-|-|TRBJ1-2|TRBV7-2
TGTGCCAGCAGCGTCGGGAGGAACTATGGCTACACCTTC
CASSVGRNYGYTF
>-|TRBD1|TRBJ1-4|TRBV9
TGTGCCAGCAGCGTGCTAGGGGGCAACAATGAAAAACTGTTTTTT
CASSVLGGNNEKLFF
>once|-|TRBJ1-1|TRBV5-5
TGTGCCAGCAGCTTGGGGAGGCGGGACGGGGGCACTGAAGCTTTCTTT
CASSLGRRDGGTEAFF
>-|TRBD1|TRBJ1-6|TRBV11-2
TGTGCCAGCAGCCTCACACAGGGGGGTAATAATTCACCCCTCCACTTT
CASSLTQGGNNSPLHF
>-|-|TRBJ1-6|TRBV7-6
TGTGCCAGCAGCTTAATCAGGTCATATAATTCACCCCTCCACTTT
CASSLIRSYNSPLHF
>-|-|TRBJ1-1|TRBV29-1
TGCAGCGTCTCCCGGACAGTCATGAACACTGAAGCTTTCTTT
CSVSRTVMNTEAFF
>few|-|TRBJ1-3|TRBV19
TGTGCCAGTAGTACCAACAGGGTTGCTGGAAACACCATATATTTT
CASSTNRVAGNTIYF
>-|-|TRBJ1-1|TRBV7-8
TGTGCCAGCAGCACCGGAGGGATGAACACTGAAGCTTTCTTT
CASSTGGMNTEAFF
>once|TRBD2|TRBJ2-1|TRBV28
TGTGCCAGCAGTTGGCCGGGAGGCGATGAGCAGTTCTTC
CASSWPGGDEQFF
>-|-|TRBJ2-2|TRBV5-1
TGCGCCAGCAGCGGGCTACCCACCGGGGAGCTGTTTTTT
CASSGLPTGELFF
>-|TRBD2|TRBJ2-7|TRBV6-5
TGTGCCAGCAGTTTTAGCGGGAGGAGGAGCGAGCAGTACTTC
CASSFSGRRSEQYF
>-|TRBD2|TRBJ2-1|TRBV7-3
TGTGCCAGCAGCACGGCCGGGACTAGCGTCTACAATGAGCAGTTCTTC
CASSTAGTSVYNEQFF
>-|TRBD1|TRBJ1-5|TRBV28
TGTGCCACCCTGGGACAGGGCGACTATCAGCCCCAGCATTTT
CATLGQGDYQPQHF
>-|-|TRBJ2-7|TRBV19
TGTGCCAGTAGTATCCACAGTCAGACCTACGAGCAGTACTTC
CASSIHSQTYEQYF
>-|TRBD2|TRBJ2-7|TRBV10-3
TGTGCCATCGGGACTAGCCAGTACGAGCAGTACTTC
CAIGTSQYEQYF
>once|-|TRBJ1-2|TRBV5-6
TGTGCCAGCAGCTTGGGATCCCGACTGAGCTACACCTTC
CASSLGSRLSYTF
>-|-|TRBJ2-5|TRBV7-3
TGTGCCAGCAGCCAAACCGGACAGTATCAAGAGACCCAGTACTTC
CASSQTGQYQETQYF
>-|-|TRBJ1-1|TRBV2
TGTGCCAGCAGTATCGGCCCCCCGGGCACTGAAGCTTTCTTT
CASSIGPPGTEAFF
>-|TRBD2|TRBJ2-2|TRBV5-6
TGTGCCAGCAGCTTGTTGGGGGGGTCTCTGGCGAACACCGGGGAGCTGTTTTTT
CASSLLGGSLANTGELFF
>-|-|TRBJ1-5|TRBV28
TGTGCCAGCAGTTTCTCGGTCGGGGGCAATCAGCCCCAGCATTTT
CASSFSVGGNQPQHF
>-|TRBD1|TRBJ1-3|TRBV9
TGTGCCAGCAGCGTAGGAACAGGGGGCGGAAACACCATATATTTT
CASSVGTGGGNTIYF
>once|TRBD2|TRBJ2-1|TRBV24-1
TGTGCCACCAGTGATTTCTCTAGCGGGGGAATCTACAATGAGCAGTTCTTC
CATSDFSSGGIYNEQFF
>-|TRBD1|TRBJ2-3|TRBV5-5
TGTGCCAGCAGCTATGGACAGGGCACAGATACGCAGTATTTT
CASSYGQGTDTQYF
>many|TRBD1|TRBJ1-2|TRBV5-6
TGTGCCAGCAGCTCCAACCGGGACAGGGGTCCTGGCTACACCTTC
CASSSNRDRGPGYTF
>-|-|TRBJ2-3|TRBV6-2/TRBV6-3
TGTGCCAGCAGTTTCCTAGCGTTTGGGAGAGATACGCAGTATTTT
CASSFLAFGRDTQYF
>once|-|TRBJ1-5|TRBV6-1
TGTGCCAGCAGTGAAACGGGTGGCAGTAATCAGCCCCAGCATTTT
CASSETGGSNQPQHF
>-|TRBD1|TRBJ2-7|TRBV7-2
TGTGCCAGCAGCTTAGCGTGGGACAGGGGTACCTACGAGCAGTACTTC
CASSLAWDRGTYEQYF
>-|-|TRBJ1-4|TRBV6-9
TGTGCCAGCAGTTCACTAGATATCCCGGGACACAATGATGCAACTAATGAAAAACTGTTTTTT
CASSSLDIPGHNDATNEKLFF
>-|TRBD1|TRBJ1-2|TRBV5-1
TGCGCCAGCAGCCCCGGGACAGGTCGCTGGGGCTACACCTTC
CASSPGTGRWGYTF
>once|TRBD1|TRBJ1-2|TRBV3-1/TRBV3-2
TGTGCCAGCAGCCGAACGGACAGGTTTGGCGGCTACACCTTC
CASSRTDRFGGYTF
>-|TRBD2|TRBJ2-3|TRBV24-1
TGTGCCACCAGTGATGCGATTCTAGCGGGGTACACAGATACGCAGTATTTT
CATSDAILAGYTDTQYF
>-|-|TRBJ2-1|TRBV7-3
TGTGCCAGCAGCAACTCGGACTATGAGAATGAGCAGTTCTTC
CASSNSDYENEQFF
>-|TRBD1|TRBJ2-7|TRBV30
TGTGCCTGGAGGCGGGACAGGGCGCCCTACGAGCAGTACTTC
CAWRRDRAPYEQYF
>-|TRBD1|TRBJ1-2|TRBV4-3
TGCGCCAGCAGCCAAGAATTAACAGGGGATTTTGGCTACACCTTC
CASSQELTGDFGYTF
>-|TRBD1|TRBJ1-2|TRBV5-1
TGCGCCAGCAGTCCCCCCCAGGGGGCGGATGGAGGCTACACCTTC
CASSPPQGADGGYTF
>few|TRBD1|TRBJ1-1|TRBV6-1
TGTGCCAGCAGTGAAGCGACAGGGATGTCCACTGAAGCTTTCTTT
CASSEATGMSTEAFF
>-|TRBD1|TRBJ1-2|TRBV5-1
TGCGCCAGCAGCACGGGAACCATGACAGGGGGCGTACTTATCAACTATGGCTACACCTTC
CASSTGTMTGGVLINYGYTF
>-|-|TRBJ2-1|TRBV7-2
TGTGCCAGCAGCTTAGCTCCGAGCTCCTACAATGAGCAGTTCTTC
CASSLAPSSYNEQFF
>-|TRBD1|TRBJ1-2|TRBV5-6
TGTGCCAGCAGCGGGGGACAGGACTATGGCTACACCTTC
CASSGGQDYGYTF
>-|-|TRBJ1-3|TRBV5-5
TGTGCCAGCAGCTTGCGATTGGGACTGCTGTCTGGAAACACCATATATTTT
CASSLRLGLLSGNTIYF
>-|-|TRBJ1-2|TRBV7-9
TGTGCCAGCAGCCCGACTTACTCCCGAGAGGGCTACACCTTC
CASSPTYSREGYTF
>few|-|TRBJ2-4|TRBV5-1
TGCGCCAGCAGCCAAACAGGTACCCAAGGGGACATTCAGTACTTC
CASSQTGTQGDIQYF
>-|-|TRBJ1-6|TRBV19
TGTGCCAGTAGTTCTCGGAGCTCCTATAATTCACCCCTCCACTTT
CASSSRSSYNSPLHF
>-|TRBD1|TRBJ1-2|TRBV6-5
TGTGCCAGCAGATGGACAGGGTATTTAGAGGGCTACACCTTC
CASRWTGYLEGYTF
>-|TRBD1|TRBJ1-2|TRBV5-1
TGCGCCAGCAAGACACAGGGGGGGAACTATGGCTACACCTTC
CASKTQGGNYGYTF
>-|-|TRBJ1-2|TRBV6-5
TGTGCCAGCAGTTTTCGGGGGGCCCAAGTGTATGGCTACACCTTC
CASSFRGAQVYGYTF
>-|TRBD1|TRBJ1-6|TRBV5-4
TGTGCCAGCAGCTTGGAATTGGGGAAGACAGGGAATTCACCCCTCCACTTT
CASSLELGKTGNSPLHF
>-|-|TRBJ2-5|TRBV7-2
TGTGCCAGCAGCTTAGTTGGGCTAGCGGAGACCCAGTACTTC
CASSLVGLAETQYF
>-|TRBD2|TRBJ2-5|TRBV25-1
TGTGCCAGCGCCTTGAGAGGACTAGCGGGAGCAGGGGGAGAGACCCAGTACTTC
CASALRGLAGAGGETQYF
>-|-|TRBJ1-2|TRBV14
TGTGCCAGCAGCCAAATTTACAGAGACTATGGCTACACCTTC
CASSQIYRDYGYTF
>-|-|TRBJ1-2|TRBV7-2
TGTGCCAGCAGCTTAGTGGAAGGGGGGGACTATGGCTACACCTTC
CASSLVEGGDYGYTF
>-|-|TRBJ1-6|TRBV6-5
TGTGCCAGCCGCTCAAATCTAGAGGGGGATTCACCCCTCCACTTT
CASRSNLEGDSPLHF
>-|TRBD1|TRBJ1-2|TRBV18
TGTGCCAGCTCACGGGGGACAGGGGAAGGCTACACCTTC
CASSRGTGEGYTF
>-|TRBD2|TRBJ2-5|TRBV6-2/TRBV6-3
TGTGCCAGCAGCACCCGGACTAGCGGGAGTGTAGAGACCCAGTACTTC
CASSTRTSGSVETQYF